The table lists the clone carrying this TCR beta chain with a few counts. The data originate from a study of T-cell reconstitution after alpha-beta-depleted transplantation in children. The CDR3 is 15 residues long. CDR1 is SQVTM and CDR2 is ANQGSEA in the germline V gene. The V gene end was trimmed by 4 bases and the J gene end by 1 base; junction bases not matched to a gene: 8. The library targeted TCRbeta and was prepared with unique molecular identifiers. MiXCR was run by TCRdb on the PCR reads, yielding one entry per CDR3 protein. The sample has 300,000 or so distinct CDR3 sequences, around 9.6% seen once.

The genes are TRBV29-1 and TRBJ2-7, with 9 bases aligning to TRBD1. The sequences come from PBMCs from the stem cell graft donor, collected from the stem cell graft. The sequence derives from a human donor who donated a stem cell graft to a child with SCID. This CDR3 is CSVVGVGTGSYEQYF. The CDR3 DNA is TGCAGCGTTGTCGGGGTTGGGACAGGGTCCTACGAGCAGTACTTC.